Below, 29 T cell receptor beta chains from the same sample are listed, as sequenced in a study of shared clonotypes between healthy human individuals. Profiled with immunoSEQ multiplex PCR; TCRdb holds only in-frame clones, not every one. The table includes 2 million to 2.5 million clones, 90% to 95% detected once. Sequencing used naive CD4+ T cells from PBMCs. Subset in this sample: CD45RA+ positively selected. The source of these receptors is a man between 18 and 35 years old in good health. Some clones in this sample may be carry-over from other donors' samples.

The rearrangement links TRBV9 to TRBJ2-7; 9 bases are shared with TRBD1. The length of the CDR3 is 13 residues. The J segment lost 6 bases and the V segment lost 4 bases, leaving 5 bases of the junction unmatched. Germline V gives CDR1 SGDLS, CDR2 YYNGEE. CDR3 bases: TGTGCCAGCAGCTACGGGACAGGGCTCGAGCAGTACTTC. Residues: CASSYGTGLEQYF.

Concerning this clone: Different DNA sequences within this sample yield the same CDR3. The chain recombines TRBV11-2 with TRBJ2-7; 9 bases match TRBD2. Germline trimming cut 1 base from V and 2 bases from J; bases unmatched to any gene: 3. The germline V gene encodes CDR1 SGHAT and CDR2 FQNNGV. The CDR3 has 15 residues. CDR3 DNA sequence: TGTGCCAGCAGCTTAGGCCTAGCGGGGACCTACGAGCAGTACTTC. Encoded protein: CASSLGLAGTYEQYF.

This chain links TRBV7-2 with TRBJ1-2, with D tentatively TRBD1 (5 bases). V was shortened by 8 bases and J by 5 bases, with 18 bases between the two germline ends. This CDR3 has 14 amino acids. Per germline, CDR1 SGHTA and CDR2 FQGNSA. This CDR3 is CASRVEGGGYGYTF. The CDR3 coding sequence is TGTGCCAGCCGCGTTGAGGGCGGGGGGTATGGCTACACCTTC.

The genes are TRBV29-1 and TRBJ2-5, with D possibly matching TRBD1 (6 bases). Germline loops: CDR1 SQVTM, CDR2 ANQGSEA. V shed 0 bases and J shed 4 bases, with 12 bases lying between them. The CDR3 spans 14 residues. The CDR3 region is CSVEDQGRGETQYF. DNA for the CDR3: TGCAGCGTTGAAGACCAGGGGCGAGGAGAGACCCAGTACTTC.

The CDR3 region has the DNA TGTGCCATCAGTGAGTGGGGTAGCGGGAGTACAGATACGCAGTATTTT. Protein product: CAISEWGSGSTDTQYF. This sequence joins TRBV10-3 and TRBJ2-3; 9 nucleotides line up with TRBD2. The CDR3 consists of 16 residues. The trim removed 1 base at V and 3 bases at J, leaving 5 bases unmatched. Germline V CDR1 and CDR2: ENHRY, SYGVKD.

V and J are TRBV10-3 and TRBJ2-7; 13 nucleotides line up with TRBD2. Per germline, CDR1 ENHRY and CDR2 SYGVKD. This CDR3 is 15 amino acids long. Trimming took 4 bases from V and 5 from J; bases not matched to a gene: 5. The CDR3 is CAISGGTSGAHEQYF. CDR3 bases: TGTGCCATCAGTGGGGGGACTAGCGGGGCCCACGAGCAGTACTTC.

This clone turned up a few times. The J gene is TRBJ1-1, the V gene TRBV15; 7 nucleotides align to TRBD1. V was pared by 0 bases and J by 4 bases, with 5 bases of the junction left unmatched. There are 15 residues in the CDR3. In germline, CDR1 is LNHNV, CDR2 YYDKDF (reference sequence). The CDR3 protein is CATSRDPGGGTEAFF. The CDR3 DNA reads TGTGCCACCAGCAGAGATCCAGGGGGAGGCACTGAAGCTTTCTTT.

The chain has TRBV6-1 and TRBJ2-5; 7 positions match TRBD2. The length of the CDR3 is 16 residues. The V segment lost 0 bases and the J segment 6 bases; nucleotides outside the gene matches: 10. Germline V CDR1 and CDR2: MNHNS, SASEGT. As DNA, the CDR3 is TGTGCCAGCAGTGAAGCTTGGCAGGGAGGGATGAAGACCCAGTACTTC. Protein product: CASSEAWQGGMKTQYF.

The chain is built from TRBV7-8 and TRBJ1-1, with D possibly being TRBD1 (6 bases). The CDR3 sequence is 16 residues long. Germline assignment: CDR1 SGHVS and CDR2 FQNEAQ. V was trimmed by 3 bases and J by 2 bases, leaving 16 bases between them. The CDR3 sequence is CASSFLPGEGNTEAFF. The CDR3 DNA is TGTGCCAGCAGCTTTCTCCCAGGGGAAGGAAACACTGAAGCTTTCTTT.

The V and J genes are TRBV2 and TRBJ2-7, with D perhaps TRBD1 (5 bases). Trimming removed 3 bases at V and 7 bases at J, with 16 bases between. The CDR3 is 14 residues long. The germline gives CDR1 SNHLY, CDR2 FYNNEI. The CDR3 sequence: CASSDNRGRGEQYF. Written as DNA, the CDR3 is TGTGCCAGCAGTGATAATAGGGGAAGAGGAGAGCAGTACTTC.

The genes are TRBV4-1 and TRBJ2-5; D remains ambiguous. The V end was cut by 3 bases, the J end by 5 bases, with 16 bases between. This CDR3 spans 15 amino acids. Germline lookup yields CDR1 MGHRA and CDR2 YSYEKL. The CDR3 sequence is CASSQLMGSRETQYF. The CDR3 DNA reads as TGCGCCAGCAGCCAGTTAATGGGTAGTCGGGAGACCCAGTACTTC.

This chain connects TRBV7-3 to TRBJ2-1; 7 bases align to TRBD2. Germline-derived CDR1 and CDR2 are SGHTA and FQGTGA. The junction had 7 bases not matched to a gene; V was cut back by 2 bases and J by 0 bases. The CDR3 has 17 residues. CDR3 sequence (DNA): TGTGCCAGCAGCTTAGCAAAAGCGGGGAGCTCCTACAATGAGCAGTTCTTC. The encoded protein is CASSLAKAGSSYNEQFF.

The CDR3 loop is CASSRAPGGQPQHF. CDR3 coding DNA: TGTGCCAGCAGTCGGGCCCCCGGGGGGCAGCCCCAGCATTTT. The chain employs TRBV7-9 and TRBJ1-5; maybe TRBD1 (5 bases). The CDR3 length is 14 residues. V was cut by 6 bases and J by 7 bases, with 16 bases left in between. The germline CDR1 and CDR2 sequences are SEHNR and FQNEAQ (reference sequence).

This chain uses TRBV9 with TRBJ2-1; TRBD1 matches at 7 bases. Germline lookup yields CDR1 SGDLS and CDR2 YYNGEE. The CDR3 is made up of 15 amino acids. V gave up 0 bases and J gave up 4 bases; unmatched junction bases: 4. The chain's CDR3 is CASSVVTGAYNEQFF. In DNA form, the CDR3 reads TGTGCCAGCAGCGTAGTTACAGGGGCGTACAATGAGCAGTTCTTC.

This chain connects TRBV6-6 to TRBJ1-5, with a tentative D call TRBD1 (6 bases). Trimming took 8 bases from V and 8 from J, leaving 25 bases between them. Germline V gives CDR1 MNHNY, CDR2 SVGAGI (reference sequence). This CDR3 contains 16 residues. CDR3 DNA sequence: TGTGCCAGCCAATACTACCCCGGACCGGGGGCGGAGCCCCAGCATTTT. The encoded protein is CASQYYPGPGAEPQHF.

V and J are TRBV5-4 and TRBJ2-5; D not certain. The ends were cut back, 0 bases at V and 1 base at J, with 16 bases in the middle. This CDR3 contains 17 residues. The V gene's germline CDR1 is SGHNT and CDR2 YYREEE (reference sequence). CDR3 residues: CASSLALRPFSQETQYF. Written as DNA, the CDR3 is TGTGCCAGCAGCTTGGCCTTACGGCCTTTCAGCCAAGAGACCCAGTACTTC.

The chain is built from TRBV27 and TRBJ2-1; D is possibly TRBD2 (6 bases). Per germline, CDR1 MNHEY and CDR2 SMNVEV (reference sequence). Trimming stripped 9 bases from V and 9 bases from J, with 27 bases between. The length of the CDR3 is 16 residues. This chain's CDR3 is CARRLGLREGKGEQFF. The DNA for the CDR3 is TGTGCCAGGAGGCTTGGCTTGCGGGAAGGGAAAGGTGAGCAGTTCTTC.

This chain uses TRBV6-1 with TRBJ1-2; 11 positions match TRBD1. V shed 8 bases, J shed 6 bases, and the junction held 8 bases outside the gene matches. Germline CDR1 is MNHNS and CDR2 is SASEGT. The CDR3 is made up of 14 amino acids. The CDR3 spells CASFRTGGADGYTF. The CDR3 nucleotides read TGTGCCAGCTTTAGGACAGGGGGCGCGGATGGCTACACCTTC.

The chain employs TRBV4-3 and TRBJ2-7; 10 bases map to TRBD1. This CDR3 comprises 16 residues. The V gene's germline CDR1 is LGHNA and CDR2 YSLEER. The trim removed 1 base at V and 3 bases at J, leaving 6 bases unmatched. The CDR3 nucleotides read TGCGCCAGCAGCCAAGCCTTGGGACAGGGGAACTACGAGCAGTACTTC. Translating gives CASSQALGQGNYEQYF.

V and J are TRBV28 and TRBJ1-5; tentatively, D is TRBD1 (5 bases). The germline gives CDR1 MDHEN, CDR2 SYDVKM. With 6 bases removed from V and 4 bases from J, the gap between germline ends came to 16 bases. The CDR3 runs to 15 residues. CDR3 sequence: CASRPGTAKNQPQHF. The CDR3, as DNA: TGTGCCAGCAGGCCCGGGACGGCAAAGAATCAGCCCCAGCATTTT. The full variable domain, with the rest looked up from reference TRBV28 and TRBJ1-5, is DVKVTQSSRYLVKRTGEKVFLECVQDMDHENMFWYRQDPGLGLRLIYFSYDVKMKEKGDIPEGYSVSREKKERFSLILESASTNQTSMYLCASRPGTAKNQPQHFGDGTRLSIL.

The chain links TRBV6-5 to TRBJ2-2; 10 bases agree with TRBD2. The CDR3 is 16 amino acids. V shed 4 bases and J 0 bases; nucleotides not matched to a gene: 2. Germline values: CDR1 MNHEY, CDR2 SVGAGI. CDR3 coding DNA: TGTGCCAGCAGTTGGACTAGCGGAACGAACACCGGGGAGCTGTTTTTT. The encoded protein is CASSWTSGTNTGELFF.

The J gene is TRBJ2-7, the V gene TRBV11-2; TRBD2 agrees at 7 bases. With 4 bases clipped from V and 3 bases from J, the junction kept 3 bases outside the gene matches. Germline V gene data show CDR1 as SGHAT and CDR2 as FQNNGV. This CDR3 region has 13 residues. The CDR3 nucleotides read TGTGCCAGCAGCTCTTGGGACTACTACGAGCAGTACTTC. This encodes CASSSWDYYEQYF.

J is TRBJ2-7 and V is TRBV6-6; D is unresolved. Germline lookup yields CDR1 MNHNY and CDR2 SVGAGI (reference sequence). The length of the CDR3 is 11 residues. V was pared by 2 bases and J by 7 bases, with 6 bases between. CDR3 DNA sequence: TGTGCCAGCAGTTACCAACGTGAGCAGTACTTC. Its protein product is CASSYQREQYF.

The chain joins TRBV29-1 to TRBJ2-7; D gene uncertain. Germline V lookup: CDR1 SQVTM, CDR2 ANQGSEA. The V end lost 3 bases, the J end lost 3 bases, and 9 bases lay between the germline ends. The CDR3 contains 12 residues. The CDR3, as DNA: TGCAGCGTTGAGATACAGAACTACGAGCAGTACTTC. Translated: CSVEIQNYEQYF.

The genes are TRBV2 and TRBJ2-2; 8 bases align to TRBD1. The CDR3 totals 15 residues. V lost 7 bases to trimming and J lost 5 bases; unmatched junction nucleotides: 9. Germline assignment: CDR1 SNHLY and CDR2 FYNNEI. CDR3 amino acids: CASNGQGALTGELFF. The CDR3 DNA reads as TGTGCCAGCAACGGGCAGGGGGCGCTTACCGGGGAGCTGTTTTTT.

Concerning this clone itself: Other nucleotide sequences in the sample specify the same CDR3. This chain links TRBV7-3 with TRBJ2-2; 12 bases fit TRBD2. Losses at the gene ends were 3 bases for V and 4 bases for J; bases not matched to a gene: 0. The CDR3 is 15 residues long. Looked up from germline, CDR1 is SGHTA and CDR2 is FQGTGA. CDR3 protein: CASSLGLAGTGELFF. CDR3 DNA: TGTGCCAGCAGCTTGGGACTAGCGGGCACCGGGGAGCTGTTTTTT.

This clone has only one observation. V usage is TRBV5-1 and J usage is TRBJ2-7; D possibly corresponds to TRBD2 (6 bases). Trimming stripped 4 bases from V and 2 bases from J, with 13 bases between. Germline V gives CDR1 SGHRS, CDR2 YFSETQ. The CDR3 covers 14 residues. CDR3 DNA: TGCGCCAGCAGCACTACTGGACTACCCTACGAGCAGTACTTC. Translation: CASSTTGLPYEQYF. Supplemented by reference TRBV5-1 and TRBJ2-7, the full variable domain reads KAGVTQTPRYLIKTRGQQVTLSCSPISGHRSVSWYQQTPGQGLQFLFEYFSETQRNKGNFPGRFSGRQFSNSRSEMNVSTLELGDSALYLCASSTTGLPYEQYFGPGTRLTVT.

The CDR3 spells CASSPNLVGGARNTEAFF. Here the CDR3 DNA reads TGTGCCAGCAGCCCGAACTTAGTGGGTGGGGCGAGAAACACTGAAGCTTTCTTT. The chain links TRBV7-9 to TRBJ1-1, with a possible D match to TRBD1 (5 bases). This CDR3 has 18 residues. Germline V CDR1 and CDR2: SEHNR, FQNEAQ (reference sequence). The V end was cut by 5 bases, the J end by 2 bases, with 24 bases between.

Concerning this clone itself: Other nucleotide sequences in the sample specify the same CDR3. CDR3 in amino acids: CSARNTEAFF. The CDR3 DNA is TGCAGTGCTAGGAACACTGAAGCTTTCTTT. V gene TRBV20-1 combines with J gene TRBJ1-1; D is unresolved. This CDR3 region has 10 residues. V was cut by 3 bases and J by 1 base, with 0 bases left in between. From germline, CDR1 is DFQATT and CDR2 SNEGSKA (reference sequence).